Listed below are T cell receptor beta chains from one sample, sequenced in a study of T cell responses to AZD1222 COVID-19 vaccine. The table came from immunoSEQ multiplex PCR; TCRdb's copy has only in-frame clones and leaves some out. The sample comprises fewer than 90,000 clones, about nine tenths of which are singletons, and roughly 12% rests with the top ten. The specimen comprised peripheral blood, sampled 28 days after the second AZD1222 dose. These receptors originate from an adult who received the AZD1222 COVID-19 vaccine. CDR3s include the opening cysteine and the closing phenylalanine or tryptophan. Each record gives: V gene, D gene, J gene, clone size, CDR3 DNA, CDR3 protein. The D gene is left open where the match is weak. The listing skips clone size in some rows; elsewhere it reads once, few, many or a size class.

TRBV21-1	NA	TRBJ1-2	NA	TGTGCCAGCAGCAAAGAGGCGGTGGGGGACGGCTACACCTTC	CASSKEAVGDGYTF
TRBV11-2	NA	TRBJ1-1	once	TGTGCCAGCAGCTTAGGGGCAACCGACACTGAAGCTTTCTTT	CASSLGATDTEAFF
TRBV4-1	TRBD1	TRBJ1-5	NA	TGCGCCAGCAGCCAGCTAGGGGGCGGCCGGAAGCAGCCCCAGCATTTT	CASSQLGGGRKQPQHF
TRBV3-1/TRBV3-2	TRBD1	TRBJ1-1	NA	TGTGCCAGCAGCCTACGACAGGGGCCCACTGAAGCTTTCTTT	CASSLRQGPTEAFF
TRBV5-1	NA	TRBJ1-2	NA	TGCGCCAGCAGCTTGGAAGTCGGCAGGGGCCATGGCTACACCTTC	CASSLEVGRGHGYTF
TRBV9	TRBD2	TRBJ2-3	NA	TGTGCCAGCAGCCCCCGAGGAAGCGGGGGCACAGATACGCAGTATTTT	CASSPRGSGGTDTQYF
TRBV28	NA	TRBJ1-2	NA	TGTGCCAGCACCCTGGGGCCTTCTATCTATGGCTACACCTTC	CASTLGPSIYGYTF
TRBV2	NA	TRBJ1-4	NA	TGTGCCAGCAGTGGGATTTTCGGCACTAATGAAAAACTGTTTTTT	CASSGIFGTNEKLFF
TRBV11-1	TRBD2	TRBJ2-2	NA	TGTGCCAGCAGCTTATTTCAGAGCGGGAGAACCGGGGAGCTGTTTTTT	CASSLFQSGRTGELFF
TRBV7-3	NA	TRBJ2-3	NA	TGTGCCAGCAGCCCCGGTACTGCAGATACGCAGTATTTT	CASSPGTADTQYF
TRBV6-5	TRBD1	TRBJ1-1	NA	TGTGCCAGCAGTTACTCACCGACAGGGTCTGGCACTGAAGCTTTCTTT	CASSYSPTGSGTEAFF
TRBV7-6	TRBD1	TRBJ1-6	NA	TGTGCCAGCAGCTTAGCCAGGGGGAGACATTCACCCCTCCACTTT	CASSLARGRHSPLHF
TRBV28	NA	TRBJ1-3	NA	TGTGCCAGCAGCCGGGATTTGATAGGCACCATATATTTT	CASSRDLIGTIYF
TRBV29-1	TRBD1	TRBJ2-5	NA	TGCAGCGGAAAGGGACAGTACCAAGAGACCCAGTACTTC	CSGKGQYQETQYF
TRBV18	NA	TRBJ2-3	NA	TGTGCCAGCTCACCACTCAGGGCAGATACGCAGTATTTT	CASSPLRADTQYF
TRBV5-1	TRBD1	TRBJ2-3	NA	TGCGCCAGCAGCTTGGACAGGGGGTACGATACGCAGTATTTT	CASSLDRGYDTQYF
TRBV5-1	TRBD2	TRBJ2-7	few	TGCGCCAGCAGCTTGGAGTCAGCGGGAGACGAGCAGTACTTC	CASSLESAGDEQYF
TRBV5-1	NA	TRBJ1-1	NA	TGCGCCAGCAGCGCGAAACAAAGGAGCAGTTTGAACACTGAAGCTTTCTTT	CASSAKQRSSLNTEAFF
TRBV2	NA	TRBJ2-1	NA	TGTGCCAGCAGTGCAGGTGAGCAGTTCTTC	CASSAGEQFF
TRBV2	NA	TRBJ1-1	NA	TGTGCTACGCGGGGGAACACTGAAGCTTTCTTT	CATRGNTEAFF
TRBV7-9	TRBD1	TRBJ1-1	NA	TGTGCCAGCAGCTTAGAAGCCCCGAGGAGGGGGCGGGGCACTGAAGCTTTCTTT	CASSLEAPRRGRGTEAFF
TRBV10-2	NA	TRBJ2-1	NA	TGCGCCAGCGGGGGCCAAAGCTCCTACAATGAGCAGTTCTTC	CASGGQSSYNEQFF
TRBV5-5	TRBD1	TRBJ2-3	NA	TGTGCCAGCAGCCAGACCCAGGGGGCAGATACGCAGTATTTT	CASSQTQGADTQYF
TRBV9	TRBD1	TRBJ1-6	once	TGTGCCAGCAGCAACCCTACAGGGGGCGCATCCTATAATTCACCCCTCCACTTT	CASSNPTGGASYNSPLHF
TRBV6-2/TRBV6-3	TRBD1	TRBJ2-1	NA	TGTGCCAGCAGTTACGAGGGACAGGGGAGGAATGAGCAGTTCTTC	CASSYEGQGRNEQFF
TRBV7-9	NA	TRBJ1-4	NA	TGTGCCAGCAGCTTTACGGCCATCTTTAATGAAAAACTGTTTTTT	CASSFTAIFNEKLFF
TRBV24-1	NA	TRBJ1-2	NA	TGTGCCACCAGTGATCCGTCCCTCATGGGCTACACCTTC	CATSDPSLMGYTF
TRBV4-1	TRBD2	TRBJ2-2	NA	TGCGCCAGCAGCCCCAAGACTCAGACTAGCCCCGGGGAGCTGTTTTTT	CASSPKTQTSPGELFF
TRBV4-2	NA	TRBJ1-1	NA	TGTGCCAGCAGCCCCAGATGGAACACTGAAGCTTTCTTT	CASSPRWNTEAFF